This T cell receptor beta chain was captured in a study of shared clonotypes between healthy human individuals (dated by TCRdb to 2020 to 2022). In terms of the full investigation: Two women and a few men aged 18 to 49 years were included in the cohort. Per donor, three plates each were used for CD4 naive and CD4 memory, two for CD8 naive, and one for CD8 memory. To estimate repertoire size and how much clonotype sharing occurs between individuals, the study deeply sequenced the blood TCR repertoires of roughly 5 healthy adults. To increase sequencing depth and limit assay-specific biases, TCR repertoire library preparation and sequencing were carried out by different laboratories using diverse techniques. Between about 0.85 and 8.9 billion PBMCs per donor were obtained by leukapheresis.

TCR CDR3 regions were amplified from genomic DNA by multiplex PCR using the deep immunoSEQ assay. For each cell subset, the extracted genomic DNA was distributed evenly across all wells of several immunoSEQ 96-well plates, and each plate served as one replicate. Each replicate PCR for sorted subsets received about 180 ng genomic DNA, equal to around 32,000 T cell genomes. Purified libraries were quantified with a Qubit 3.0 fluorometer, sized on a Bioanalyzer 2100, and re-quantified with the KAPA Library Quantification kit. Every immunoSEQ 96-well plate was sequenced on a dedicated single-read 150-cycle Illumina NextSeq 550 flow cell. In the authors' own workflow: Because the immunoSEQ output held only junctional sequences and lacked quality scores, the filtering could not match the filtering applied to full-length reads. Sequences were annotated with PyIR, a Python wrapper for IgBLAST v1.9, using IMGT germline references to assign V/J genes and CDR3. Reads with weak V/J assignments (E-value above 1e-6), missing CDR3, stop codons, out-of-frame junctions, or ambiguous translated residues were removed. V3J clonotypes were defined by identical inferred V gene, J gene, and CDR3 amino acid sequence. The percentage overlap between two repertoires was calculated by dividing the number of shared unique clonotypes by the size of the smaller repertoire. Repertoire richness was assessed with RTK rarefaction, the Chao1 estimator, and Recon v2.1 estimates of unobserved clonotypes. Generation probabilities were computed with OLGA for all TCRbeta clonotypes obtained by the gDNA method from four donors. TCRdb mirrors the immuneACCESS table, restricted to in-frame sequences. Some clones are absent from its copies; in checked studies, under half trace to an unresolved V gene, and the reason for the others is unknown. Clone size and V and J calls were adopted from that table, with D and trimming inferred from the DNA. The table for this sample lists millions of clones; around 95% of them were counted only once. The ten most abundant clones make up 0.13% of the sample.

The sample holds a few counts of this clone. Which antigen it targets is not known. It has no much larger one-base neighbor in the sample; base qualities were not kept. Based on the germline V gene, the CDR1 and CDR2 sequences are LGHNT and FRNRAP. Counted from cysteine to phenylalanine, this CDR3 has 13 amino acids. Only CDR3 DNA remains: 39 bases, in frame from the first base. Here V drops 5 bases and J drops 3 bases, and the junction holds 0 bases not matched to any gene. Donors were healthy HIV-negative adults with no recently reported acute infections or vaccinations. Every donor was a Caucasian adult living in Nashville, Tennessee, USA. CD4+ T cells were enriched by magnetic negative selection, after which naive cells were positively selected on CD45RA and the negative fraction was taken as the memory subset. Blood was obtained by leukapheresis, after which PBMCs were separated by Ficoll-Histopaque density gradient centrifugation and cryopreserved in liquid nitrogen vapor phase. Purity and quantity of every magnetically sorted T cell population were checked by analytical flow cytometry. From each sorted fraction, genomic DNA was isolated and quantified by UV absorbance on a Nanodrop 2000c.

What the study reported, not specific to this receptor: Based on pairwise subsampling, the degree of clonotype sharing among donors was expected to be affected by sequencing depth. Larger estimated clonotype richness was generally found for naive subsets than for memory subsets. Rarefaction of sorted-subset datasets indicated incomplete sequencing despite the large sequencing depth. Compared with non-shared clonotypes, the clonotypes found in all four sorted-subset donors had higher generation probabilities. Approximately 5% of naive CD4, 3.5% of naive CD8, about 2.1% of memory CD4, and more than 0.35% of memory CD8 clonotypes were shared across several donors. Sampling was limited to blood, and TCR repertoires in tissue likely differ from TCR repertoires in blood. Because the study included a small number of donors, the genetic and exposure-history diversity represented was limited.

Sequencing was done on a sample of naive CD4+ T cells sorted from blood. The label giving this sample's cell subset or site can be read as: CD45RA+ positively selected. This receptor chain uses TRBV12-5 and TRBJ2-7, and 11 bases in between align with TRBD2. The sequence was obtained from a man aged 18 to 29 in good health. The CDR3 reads CASGGTSGYEQYF. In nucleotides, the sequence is TGTGCTAGTGGTGGGACTAGCGGCTACGAGCAGTACTTC. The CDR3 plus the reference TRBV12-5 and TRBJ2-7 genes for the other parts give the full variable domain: DARVTQTPRHKVTEMGQEVTMRCQPILGHNTVFWYRQTMMQGLELLAYFRNRAPLDDSGMPKDRFSAEMPDATLATLKIQPSEPRDSAVYFCASGGTSGYEQYFGPGTRLTVT.